The clone carrying this T cell receptor beta chain showed up just once. No antigen is known for it. Germline V lookup: CDR1 SGHVS, CDR2 FQNEAQ. This CDR3 region has 13 residues. PCR amplification relied on 60 Vbeta primers (plus 13 Jbeta primers). Clones were sequenced by immunoSEQ multiplex PCR, and TCRdb holds only the in-frame ones, with some missing. The sample lists 240,000 or so clones, about 80% occurring once. These data originate in a study of cytomegalovirus exposure and HLA in healthy donors. Study results and caveats: It was reported that TCR beta sequences correctly inferred the HLA-A and HLA-B alleles for most subjects.

The receptor was derived from a woman aged 40 to 50 in good health and CMV-seropositive. The chain combines TRBV7-8 with TRBJ2-5; D is possibly TRBD2 (5 bases). With the DNA end fitting TRBJ2-7 better, the J assignment may be wrong. Sequencing was done on a sample of PBMCs. CDR3 residues: CASSEGGVYEQYF. The CDR3 nucleotides are TGTGCCAGCAGCGAGGGTGGAGTCTACGAGCAGTACTTC.